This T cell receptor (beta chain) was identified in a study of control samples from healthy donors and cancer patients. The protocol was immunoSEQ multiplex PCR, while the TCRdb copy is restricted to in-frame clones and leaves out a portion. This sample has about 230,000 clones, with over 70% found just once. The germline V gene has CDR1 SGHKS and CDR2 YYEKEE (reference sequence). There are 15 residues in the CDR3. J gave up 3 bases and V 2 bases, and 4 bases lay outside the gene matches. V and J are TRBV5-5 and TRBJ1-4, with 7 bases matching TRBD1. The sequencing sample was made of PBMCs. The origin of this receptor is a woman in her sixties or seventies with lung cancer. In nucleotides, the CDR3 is TGTGCCAGCAGCTTTTCGGGACAGTCTAATGAAAAACTGTTTTTT. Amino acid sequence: CASSFSGQSNEKLFF.